The 18 T cell receptor beta chains listed next were all sequenced from one sample in a study of blood T cells in healthy people across ages. The use of a sample-barcoded 5' primer and a J-beta primer mix characterized a second PCR of about 6 to 11 cycles. TCRdb analysed the 5' RACE reads with MiXCR anew, one entry per CDR3 protein. The sample lists 1.5 million to 2 million distinct CDR3 sequences, roughly 28% occurring once. The sample taken for sequencing was blood. Receptor source: a woman in her twenties or thirties in good health.

This clonotype was seen a handful of times. V gene TRBV13 combines with J gene TRBJ2-3, with D unclear. CDR1 and CDR2 (germline): PRHDT, FYEKMQ (reference sequence). V lost 3 bases and J 3 bases, leaving 7 bases between the germline ends. This CDR3 contains 13 residues. This CDR3 is CASSFTLTDTQYF. CDR3 DNA sequence: TGTGCCAGCAGCTTTACCCTAACAGATACGCAGTATTTT.

This clonotype was observed a handful of times. The V and J genes are TRBV6-6 and TRBJ1-5; D not certain. Germline lookup yields CDR1 MNHNY and CDR2 SVGAGI (reference sequence). The V end was cut by 0 bases, the J end by 7 bases, with 10 bases between. The CDR3 has 14 residues. CDR3 sequence reads: CASSYSGYEQPQHF. The CDR3 nucleotides are TGTGCCAGCAGTTACTCTGGCTACGAGCAGCCCCAGCATTTT.

This clonotype was picked up one time. This clone may be a read error of a much larger clone one base away. This chain links TRBV29-1 with TRBJ2-7; D is undetermined. This CDR3 is 11 amino acids long. Germline loops: CDR1 SQVTM, CDR2 ANQGSEA. Here the CDR3 reads CSGGETYERYF. The CDR3 DNA sequence: TGCAGCGGGGGTGAGACCTACGAGCGGTACTTC.

This clonotype came up a few times. V gene TRBV15 combines with J gene TRBJ1-1; D is unclear. V lost 0 bases and J lost 7, with 9 bases in between. The germline gives CDR1 LNHNV, CDR2 YYDKDF (reference sequence). The CDR3 covers 13 residues. CDR3 DNA: TGTGCCACCAGCAGAGATCCGGGCAGTGAAGCTTTCTTT. Translating it yields CATSRDPGSEAFF.

As to this clonotype: A clone one base away is much larger, so this may be a read error. The rearrangement links TRBV3-1 to TRBJ2-7; possible D gene TRBD1, 6 bases. The CDR3 is 14 amino acids. Trimming cost V 1 base and J 8 bases, with 15 bases left between them. Germline loops: CDR1 LGHDT, CDR2 YNNKEL (reference sequence). CDR3 protein: CASSQGTENDKQYF. The CDR3 nucleotides read TGTGCCAGCAGCCAAGGGACAGAAAACGACAAGCAGTACTTC.

This chain joins TRBV20-1 and TRBJ1-3; 7 nucleotides align to TRBD1. J gave up 4 bases and V 2 bases, and 5 bases lay outside the gene matches. This CDR3 contains 14 residues. Germline loops: CDR1 DFQATT, CDR2 SNEGSKA (reference sequence). This chain's CDR3 is CSARIPTGGNTIYF. The CDR3 nucleotides are TGCAGTGCTAGAATACCGACAGGGGGAAACACCATATATTTT.

This clonotype was seen only a few times. V is TRBV7-2 and J is TRBJ1-6; TRBD1 agrees at 7 bases. V shed 4 bases and J 6 bases; nucleotides not matched to a gene: 9. In germline, CDR1 is SGHTA, CDR2 FQGNSA. The CDR3 is 16 residues long. The CDR3 DNA reads TGTGCCAGCAGCTCAAGCCAACAGGGGACTAATTCACCCCTCCACTTT. Translated, it gives CASSSSQQGTNSPLHF.

This clonotype was picked up a small number of times. J is TRBJ2-3 and V is TRBV7-9; D is perhaps TRBD1 (6 bases). Trimming cost V 5 bases and J 4 bases, with 19 bases left between them. This CDR3 is built from 16 residues. Germline V gene sequence: CDR1 SEHNR, CDR2 FQNEAQ (reference sequence). The DNA for the CDR3 is TGTGCCAGCAGCCCAAAACGAAACAGGGAATCAGATACGCAGTATTTT. Amino acid sequence: CASSPKRNRESDTQYF.

The CDR3 coding sequence is TGCAGTGCTAGACCCGGGGAGGGGGTGCCGAACGGCTACACCTTC. Protein sequence: CSARPGEGVPNGYTF. The chain is built from TRBV20-1 and TRBJ1-2; D perhaps matches TRBD1 (6 bases). The CDR3 covers 15 residues. With 2 bases removed from V and 8 bases from J, the gap between germline ends came to 21 bases. The germline V gene encodes CDR1 DFQATT and CDR2 SNEGSKA (reference sequence).

Comment on this clonotype: Given a much more abundant clone one base away, this may be a read error. Without the conserved terminal phenylalanine or tryptophan, this CDR3 likely stems from a read error. This sequence joins TRBV7-9 and TRBJ2-1; D tentatively reads TRBD1 or TRBD2 (5 bases each). The CDR3 is 16 residues long. V was trimmed by 5 bases and J by 3 bases, leaving 17 bases between them. Germline V CDR1 and CDR2: SEHNR, FQNEAQ (reference sequence). The CDR3 bases are TGTGCCAGCAGCCATGGGGGAGCGGCCTTCTACAATGAGCAGTTCTTA. It translates to CASSHGGAAFYNEQFL.

The chain joins TRBV7-2 to TRBJ1-2; TRBD1 matches 7 bases. Per germline, CDR1 SGHTA and CDR2 FQGNSA. V was pared by 0 bases and J by 4 bases, with 2 bases of the junction left unmatched. The CDR3 has 14 residues. This CDR3 is CASSLARTGYGYTF. DNA for the CDR3: TGTGCCAGCAGCTTAGCGCGGACAGGCTATGGCTACACCTTC. The whole variable domain, remainder taken from reference TRBV7-2 and TRBJ1-2, is GAGVSQSPSNKVTEKGKDVELRCDPISGHTALYWYRQSLGQGLEFLIYFQGNSAPDKSGLPSDRFSAERTGGSVSTLTIQRTQQEDSAVYLCASSLARTGYGYTFGSGTRLTVV.

This clonotype showed up many times. The chain uses TRBV6-6 and TRBJ1-2, with D tentatively TRBD1 (6 bases). The CDR3 spans 15 residues. Germline CDR1 is MNHNY and CDR2 is SVGAGI (reference sequence). V was clipped by 0 bases and J by 2 bases, with 10 bases between them. CDR3 in DNA: TGTGCCAGCAGTTACTCGATCGGGGGCAACTATGGCTACACCTTC. This encodes CASSYSIGGNYGYTF.

The chain employs TRBV10-3 and TRBJ1-1; tentative D call: TRBD1 (6 bases). CDR1 is ENHRY and CDR2 is SYGVKD in the germline V gene. CDR3 size: 14 residues. Trimming shortened V by 4 bases and J by 3 bases, and 12 bases separated the two germline ends. The CDR3 DNA follows: TGTGCCATCAGTGGGAGGGGGGCGGACACTGAAGCTTTCTTT. Amino acids: CAISGRGADTEAFF.

This clonotype appeared a few times. The chain recombines TRBV4-3 with TRBJ2-1, with D hard to call. Germline V CDR1 and CDR2: LGHNA, YSLEER. This CDR3 contains 15 residues. Trimming removed 0 bases at V and 12 bases at J, with 18 bases between. CDR3 sequence (DNA): TGCGCCAGCAGCCAAGAGACCCCCCTGAGAAGTCGGCAGTTCTTC. It translates to CASSQETPLRSRQFF.

The J gene is TRBJ2-5, the V gene TRBV2, with unresolved D. The V end was cut by 2 bases, the J end by 4 bases, with 5 bases between. The CDR3 has 12 amino acids. Germline CDR1 is SNHLY and CDR2 is FYNNEI. CDR3 protein: CASSESAETQYF. The DNA for the CDR3 is TGTGCCAGCAGTGAATCCGCAGAGACCCAGTACTTC.

V gene TRBV11-3 combines with J gene TRBJ2-2, with 10 bases fitting TRBD1. CDR3 length: 15 amino acids. From germline, CDR1 is SGHNT and CDR2 YENEEA. With 4 bases clipped from V and 6 bases from J, the junction kept 5 bases outside the gene matches. CDR3 residues: CASSSRDRGPGELFF. The DNA for the CDR3 is TGTGCCAGCAGCTCAAGGGACAGGGGCCCCGGGGAGCTGTTTTTT.

This clonotype came up a few times. The genes are TRBV20-1 and TRBJ2-1, with TRBD1 identical over 7 bases. The CDR3 has 12 residues. The junction had 1 base not matched to a gene; V was cut back by 3 bases and J by 5 bases. CDR1 DFQATT and CDR2 SNEGSKA come from the germline V gene (reference sequence). The CDR3 is CSARGQNNEQFF. CDR3 DNA sequence: TGCAGTGCTAGGGGACAGAACAATGAGCAGTTCTTC.

In regard to this clonotype: One junction end does not reproduce the germline sequence, and a read error may be involved. This CDR3 reads CSAREHGSSCEQYF. The DNA of the CDR3 is TGCAGTGCTAGAGAACACGGTAGCTCCTGCGAGCAGTACTTC. The rearrangement uses TRBV20-1 and TRBJ2-7; unclear D gene. The CDR3 contains 14 residues. From germline, CDR1 is DFQATT and CDR2 SNEGSKA (reference sequence).